This note documents a single T cell receptor beta chain sequence. Profiled with immunoSEQ multiplex PCR; TCRdb holds only in-frame clones, not every one. The repertoire has more than 9,000 clones, about 64% of them found once; the top ten carry roughly 8%. Time point given: after neoadjuvant nivolumab, at surgical resection. The entry originates in a study of neoadjuvant anti-PD-1 for oral cavity cancer. The germline gives CDR1 SGHDT, CDR2 YYEEEE. CDR3 length equals 16 residues. The V and J ends lost 2 bases and 1 base respectively, with 15 bases between them. This TCR came from a person between 40 and 85 years old with oral cavity squamous cell carcinoma. The material was tumor tissue, obtained after nivolumab (anti-PD-1) treatment. This chain connects TRBV5-6 to TRBJ1-1; TRBD1 might be the D (6 bases). The CDR3: CASSFGAGGRNTEAFF. DNA of the CDR3: TGTGCCAGCAGCTTTGGGGCGGGGGGCAGGAACACTGAAGCTTTCTTT.